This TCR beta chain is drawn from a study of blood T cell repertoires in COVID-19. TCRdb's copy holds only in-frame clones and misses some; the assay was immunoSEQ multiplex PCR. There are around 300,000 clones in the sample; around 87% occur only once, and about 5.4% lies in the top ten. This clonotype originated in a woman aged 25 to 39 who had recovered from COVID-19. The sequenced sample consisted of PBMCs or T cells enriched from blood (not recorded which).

The CDR3 protein is CASSRDRNNEKLFF. In nucleotides, the CDR3 is TGTGCCAGCAGTAGAGACAGGAACAATGAAAAACTGTTTTTT. V and J are TRBV2 and TRBJ1-4, with D maybe TRBD1 (6 bases). The CDR3 runs to 14 residues. Per the germline V gene, CDR1 is SNHLY and CDR2 is FYNNEI. Deletions cut 5 bases from V and 5 bases from J, with 12 bases between.